Listed below are T cell receptor beta chains from one sample, sequenced in a study of beta chain features in type 1 diabetes. The method was immunoSEQ multiplex PCR; TCRdb's version includes in-frame clones alone and lacks a portion of them. The table records fewer than 200,000 clones, 9% to 12% of them present only once. Sequences were obtained from central memory CD4+ T cells from blood. Receptor source: a man aged 25-45 years with type 1 diabetes. CDR3s include the opening cysteine and the closing phenylalanine or tryptophan. D genes are given only for firm matches. For some rows the clone size is stated as once, few or many, or as a class when expanded; others skip it.

v_gene	abundance	d_gene	j_gene	CDR3aa	CDR3nt
TRBV10-3	.	.	TRBJ2-1	CAISGPAGGNGVNEQFF	TGTGCCATCAGTGGGCCTGCAGGAGGGAACGGAGTAAATGAGCAGTTCTTC
TRBV7-2	few	TRBD2	TRBJ2-3	CASSLDLAGYTDTQYF	TGTGCCAGCAGCCTCGACTTAGCGGGGTACACAGATACGCAGTATTTT
TRBV7-8	few	TRBD2	TRBJ2-3	CASSFTGLAGSDTQYF	TGTGCCAGCAGCTTCACCGGACTAGCGGGGTCTGATACGCAGTATTTT
TRBV5-1	.	TRBD2	TRBJ2-5	CASSIGLAGVETQYF	TGCGCCAGCAGCATTGGACTAGCGGGAGTGGAGACCCAGTACTTC
TRBV7-9	few	.	TRBJ2-7	CASSYGSRGEDEQYF	TGTGCCAGCAGCTACGGGAGCAGGGGGGAAGACGAGCAGTACTTC
TRBV7-9	few	TRBD2	TRBJ2-3	CASSFSGRAIDTQYF	TGTGCCAGCAGCTTCAGCGGGAGGGCCATAGATACGCAGTATTTT
TRBV6-6	.	TRBD1	TRBJ1-2	CASSPRTGGASGYTF	TGTGCCAGCAGTCCAAGGACAGGGGGCGCAAGTGGCTACACCTTC
TRBV5-1	.	TRBD2	TRBJ2-7	CASSPWQGAGGGIYEQYF	TGCGCCAGCAGCCCTTGGCAGGGAGCCGGGGGGGGGATCTACGAGCAGTACTTC
TRBV7-8	few	.	TRBJ2-7	CASSLTQGVYEQYF	TGTGCCAGCAGCTTAACACAGGGAGTCTACGAGCAGTACTTC
TRBV9	few	.	TRBJ2-2	CASSPLGGTNTGELFF	TGTGCCAGCAGCCCCCTCGGCGGGACGAACACCGGGGAGCTGTTTTTT
TRBV5-4	.	.	TRBJ2-7	CASSSELGPSYEQYF	TGTGCCAGCAGCTCCGAATTGGGGCCATCCTACGAGCAGTACTTC